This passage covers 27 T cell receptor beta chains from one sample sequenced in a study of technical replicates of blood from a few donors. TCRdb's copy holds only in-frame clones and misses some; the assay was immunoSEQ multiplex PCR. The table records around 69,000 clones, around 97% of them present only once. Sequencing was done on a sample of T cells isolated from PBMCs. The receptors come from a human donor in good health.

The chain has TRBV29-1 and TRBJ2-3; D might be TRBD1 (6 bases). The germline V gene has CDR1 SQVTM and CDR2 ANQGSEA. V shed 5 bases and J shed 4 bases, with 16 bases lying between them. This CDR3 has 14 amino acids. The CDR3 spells CSVPGQPRADTQYF. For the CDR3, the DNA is TGCAGCGTTCCCGGACAGCCTAGGGCAGATACGCAGTATTTT.

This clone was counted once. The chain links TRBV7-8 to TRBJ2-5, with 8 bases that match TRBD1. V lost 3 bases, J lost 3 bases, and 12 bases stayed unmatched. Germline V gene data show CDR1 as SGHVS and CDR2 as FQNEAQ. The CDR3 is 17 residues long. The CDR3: CASSLSSAQGGKETQYF. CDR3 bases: TGTGCCAGCAGCTTGTCTTCGGCACAGGGGGGAAAAGAGACCCAGTACTTC.

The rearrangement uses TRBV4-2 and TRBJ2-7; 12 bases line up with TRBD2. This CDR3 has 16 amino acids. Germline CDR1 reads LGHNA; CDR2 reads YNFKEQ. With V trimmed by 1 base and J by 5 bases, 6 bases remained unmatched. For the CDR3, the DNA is TGTGCCAGCAGCCAAGTGCTAGCGGGAGGGCGGCACGAGCAGTACTTC. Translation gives CASSQVLAGGRHEQYF.

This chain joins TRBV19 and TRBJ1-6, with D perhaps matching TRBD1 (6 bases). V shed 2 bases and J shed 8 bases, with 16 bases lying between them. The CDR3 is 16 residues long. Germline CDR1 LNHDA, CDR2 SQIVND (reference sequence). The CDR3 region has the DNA TGTGCCAGTAGTATACCAGGGGCTGTTCTTTATTCACCCCTCCACTTT. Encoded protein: CASSIPGAVLYSPLHF. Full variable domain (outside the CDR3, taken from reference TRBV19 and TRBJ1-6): DGGITQSPKYLFRKEGQNVTLSCEQNLNHDAMYWYRQDPGQGLRLIYYSQIVNDFQKGDIAEGYSVSREKKESFPLTVTSAQKNPTAFYLCASSIPGAVLYSPLHFGNGTRLTVT.

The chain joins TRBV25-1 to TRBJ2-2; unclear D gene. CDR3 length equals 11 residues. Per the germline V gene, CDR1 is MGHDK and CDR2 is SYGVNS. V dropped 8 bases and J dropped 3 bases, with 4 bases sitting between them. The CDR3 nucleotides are TGTGCCAGCTCCTACACCGGGGAGCTGTTTTTT. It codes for CASSYTGELFF.

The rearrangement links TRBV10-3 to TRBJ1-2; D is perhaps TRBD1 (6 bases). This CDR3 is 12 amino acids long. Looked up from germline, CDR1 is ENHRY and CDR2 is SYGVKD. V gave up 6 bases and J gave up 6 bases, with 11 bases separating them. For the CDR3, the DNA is TGTGCCATCAGGACCGGGACAAATGGCTACACCTTC. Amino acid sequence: CAIRTGTNGYTF.

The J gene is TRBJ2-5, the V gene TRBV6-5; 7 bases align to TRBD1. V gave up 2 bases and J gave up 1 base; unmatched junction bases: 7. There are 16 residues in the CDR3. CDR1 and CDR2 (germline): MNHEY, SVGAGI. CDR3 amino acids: CASSYRTGHTQETQYF. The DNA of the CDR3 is TGTGCCAGCAGTTACCGGACAGGCCATACCCAAGAGACCCAGTACTTC.

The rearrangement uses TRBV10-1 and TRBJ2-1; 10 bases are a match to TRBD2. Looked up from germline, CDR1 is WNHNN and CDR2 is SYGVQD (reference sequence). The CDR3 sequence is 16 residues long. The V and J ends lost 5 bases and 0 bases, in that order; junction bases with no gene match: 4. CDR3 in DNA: TGCGCCAGCAGTTTACTAGCGGGAAACTCCTACAATGAGCAGTTCTTC. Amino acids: CASSLLAGNSYNEQFF.

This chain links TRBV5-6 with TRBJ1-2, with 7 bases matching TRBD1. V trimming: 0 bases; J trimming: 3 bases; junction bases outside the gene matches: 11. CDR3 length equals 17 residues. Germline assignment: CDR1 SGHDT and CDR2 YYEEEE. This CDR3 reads CASSLVDRDLDYYGYTF. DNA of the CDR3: TGTGCCAGCAGCTTGGTCGACAGGGACCTTGACTACTATGGCTACACCTTC.

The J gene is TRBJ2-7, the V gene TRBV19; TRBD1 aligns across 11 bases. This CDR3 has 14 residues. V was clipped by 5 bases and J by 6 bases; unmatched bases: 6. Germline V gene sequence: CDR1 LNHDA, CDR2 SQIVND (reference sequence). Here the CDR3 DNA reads TGTGCCAGTAGTCTACCGGGACAGGGGGTCGAGCAGTACTTC. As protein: CASSLPGQGVEQYF.

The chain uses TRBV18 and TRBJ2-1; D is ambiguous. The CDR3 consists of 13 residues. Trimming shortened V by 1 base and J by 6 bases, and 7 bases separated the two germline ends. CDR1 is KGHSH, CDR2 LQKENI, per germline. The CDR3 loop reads CASSPRVINEQFF. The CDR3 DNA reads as TGTGCCAGCTCACCACGAGTAATCAATGAGCAGTTCTTC.

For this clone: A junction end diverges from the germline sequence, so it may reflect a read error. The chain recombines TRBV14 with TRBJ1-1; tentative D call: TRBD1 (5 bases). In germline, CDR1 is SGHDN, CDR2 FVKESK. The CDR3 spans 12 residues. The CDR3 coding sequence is TGTGCCAGCAGCCAAGTTTTCAAGGGGCAGGTCTTT. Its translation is CASSQVFKGQVF.

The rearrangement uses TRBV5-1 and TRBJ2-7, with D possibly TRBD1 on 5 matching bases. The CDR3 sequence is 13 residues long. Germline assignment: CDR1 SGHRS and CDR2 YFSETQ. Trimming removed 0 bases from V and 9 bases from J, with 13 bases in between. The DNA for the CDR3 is TGCGCCAGCAGCTTGGTGGTGGACCAGGGGCAGTACTTC. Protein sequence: CASSLVVDQGQYF.

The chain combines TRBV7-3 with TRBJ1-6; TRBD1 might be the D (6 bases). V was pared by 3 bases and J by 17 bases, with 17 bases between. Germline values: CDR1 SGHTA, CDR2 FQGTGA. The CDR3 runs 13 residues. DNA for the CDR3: TGTGCCAGCAGCTTGTCTCCGGGACACCGGTTCCACTTT. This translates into CASSLSPGHRFHF.

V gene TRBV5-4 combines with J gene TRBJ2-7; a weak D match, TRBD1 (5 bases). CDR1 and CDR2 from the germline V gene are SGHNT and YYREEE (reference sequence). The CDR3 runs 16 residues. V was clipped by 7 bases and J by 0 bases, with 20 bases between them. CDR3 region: CASGHDGRLSSYEQYF. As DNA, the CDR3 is TGTGCCAGCGGACACGACGGGCGGCTGAGCTCCTACGAGCAGTACTTC.

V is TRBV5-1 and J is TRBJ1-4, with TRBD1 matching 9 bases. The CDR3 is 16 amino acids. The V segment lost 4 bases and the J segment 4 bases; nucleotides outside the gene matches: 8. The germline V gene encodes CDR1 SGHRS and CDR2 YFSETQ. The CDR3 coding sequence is TGCGCCAGCAGCGAAGCTGGACAGGGGAATAATGAAAAACTGTTTTTT. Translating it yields CASSEAGQGNNEKLFF.

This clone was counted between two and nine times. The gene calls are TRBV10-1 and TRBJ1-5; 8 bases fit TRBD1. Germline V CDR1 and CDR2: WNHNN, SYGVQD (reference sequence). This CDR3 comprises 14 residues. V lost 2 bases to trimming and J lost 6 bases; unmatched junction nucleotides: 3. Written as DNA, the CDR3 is TGCGCCAGCAGTGAGGGACAGGGCGGTCAGCCCCAGCATTTT. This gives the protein CASSEGQGGQPQHF.

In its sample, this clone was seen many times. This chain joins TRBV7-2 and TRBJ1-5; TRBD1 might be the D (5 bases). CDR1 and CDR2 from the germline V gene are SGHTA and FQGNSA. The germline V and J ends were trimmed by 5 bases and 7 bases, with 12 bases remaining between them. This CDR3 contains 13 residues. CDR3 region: CASSTQGTQPQHF. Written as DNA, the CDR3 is TGTGCCAGCAGCACGCAGGGAACCCAGCCCCAGCATTTT.

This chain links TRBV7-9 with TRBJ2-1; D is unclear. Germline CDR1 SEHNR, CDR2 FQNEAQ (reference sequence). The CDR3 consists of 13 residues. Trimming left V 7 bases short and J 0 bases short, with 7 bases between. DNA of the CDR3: TGTGCCAGCACCTCCCTCTCCTACAATGAGCAGTTCTTC. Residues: CASTSLSYNEQFF.

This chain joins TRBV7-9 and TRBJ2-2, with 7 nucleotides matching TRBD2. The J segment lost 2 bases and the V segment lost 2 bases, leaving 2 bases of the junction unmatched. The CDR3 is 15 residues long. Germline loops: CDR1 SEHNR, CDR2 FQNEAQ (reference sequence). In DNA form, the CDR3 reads TGTGCCAGCAGCTTATTGGGACTAAACACCGGGGAGCTGTTTTTT. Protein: CASSLLGLNTGELFF.

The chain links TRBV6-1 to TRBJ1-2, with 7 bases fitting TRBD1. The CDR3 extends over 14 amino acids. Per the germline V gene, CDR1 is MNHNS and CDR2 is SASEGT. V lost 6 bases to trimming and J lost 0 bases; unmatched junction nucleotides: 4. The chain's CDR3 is CASRSTGSNYGYTF. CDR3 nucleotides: TGTGCCAGCAGGTCGACAGGGTCTAACTATGGCTACACCTTC.

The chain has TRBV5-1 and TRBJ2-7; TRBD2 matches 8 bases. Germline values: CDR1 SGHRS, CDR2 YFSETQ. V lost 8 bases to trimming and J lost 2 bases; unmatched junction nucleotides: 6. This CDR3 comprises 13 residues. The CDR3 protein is CASSGGDTYEQYF. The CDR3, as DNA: TGCGCCAGTTCGGGAGGGGATACCTACGAGCAGTACTTC.

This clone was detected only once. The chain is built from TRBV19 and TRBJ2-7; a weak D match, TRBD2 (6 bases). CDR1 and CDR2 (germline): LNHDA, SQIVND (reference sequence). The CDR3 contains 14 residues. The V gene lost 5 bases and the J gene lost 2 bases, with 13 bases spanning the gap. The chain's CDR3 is CASSPGSGAYEQYF. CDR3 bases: TGTGCCAGTAGTCCCGGGAGTGGGGCCTACGAGCAGTACTTC. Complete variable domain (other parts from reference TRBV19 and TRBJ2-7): DGGITQSPKYLFRKEGQNVTLSCEQNLNHDAMYWYRQDPGQGLRLIYYSQIVNDFQKGDIAEGYSVSREKKESFPLTVTSAQKNPTAFYLCASSPGSGAYEQYFGPGTRLTVT.

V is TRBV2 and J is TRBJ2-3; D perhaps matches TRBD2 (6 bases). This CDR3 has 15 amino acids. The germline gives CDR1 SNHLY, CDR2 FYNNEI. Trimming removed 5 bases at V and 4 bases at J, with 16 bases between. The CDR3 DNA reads TGTGCCAGCAGTCCGTTCCCCGGAGGGTCAGATACGCAGTATTTT. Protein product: CASSPFPGGSDTQYF.

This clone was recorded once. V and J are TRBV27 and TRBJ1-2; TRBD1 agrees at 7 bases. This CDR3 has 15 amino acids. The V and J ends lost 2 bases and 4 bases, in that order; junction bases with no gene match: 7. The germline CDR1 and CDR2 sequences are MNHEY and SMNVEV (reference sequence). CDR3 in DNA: TGTGCCAGCAGTTTAGGGGCAGGGGGTACCTATGGCTACACCTTC. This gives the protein CASSLGAGGTYGYTF.

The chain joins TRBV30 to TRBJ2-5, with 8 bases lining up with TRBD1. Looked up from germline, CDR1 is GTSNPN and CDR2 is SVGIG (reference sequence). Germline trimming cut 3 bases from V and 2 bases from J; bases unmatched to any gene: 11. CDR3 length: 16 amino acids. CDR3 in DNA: TGTGCCTGGAGGAGCAACATCGGGACAGGTCAAGAGACCCAGTACTTC. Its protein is CAWRSNIGTGQETQYF.

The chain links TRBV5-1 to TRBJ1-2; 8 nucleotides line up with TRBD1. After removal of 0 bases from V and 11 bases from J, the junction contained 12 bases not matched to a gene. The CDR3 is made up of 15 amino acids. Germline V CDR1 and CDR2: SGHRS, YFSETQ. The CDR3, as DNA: TGCGCCAGCAGCTTGGGGGGGACAGGAGATCGTCGTTACACCTTC. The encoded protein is CASSLGGTGDRRYTF.